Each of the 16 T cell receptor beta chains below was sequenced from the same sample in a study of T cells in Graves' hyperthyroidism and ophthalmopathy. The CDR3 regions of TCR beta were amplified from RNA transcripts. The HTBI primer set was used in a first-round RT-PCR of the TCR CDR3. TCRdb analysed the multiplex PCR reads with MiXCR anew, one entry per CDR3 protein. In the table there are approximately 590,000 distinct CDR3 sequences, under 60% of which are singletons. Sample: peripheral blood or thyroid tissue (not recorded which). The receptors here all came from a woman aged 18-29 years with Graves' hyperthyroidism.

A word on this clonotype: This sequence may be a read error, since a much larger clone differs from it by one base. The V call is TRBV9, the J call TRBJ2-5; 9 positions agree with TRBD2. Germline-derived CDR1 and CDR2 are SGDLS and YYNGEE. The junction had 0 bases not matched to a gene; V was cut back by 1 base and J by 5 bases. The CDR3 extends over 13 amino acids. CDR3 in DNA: TGTGCCAGCAGCGTAACTAGCGGGGAGACCCAGTACTTC. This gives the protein CASSVTSGETQYF.

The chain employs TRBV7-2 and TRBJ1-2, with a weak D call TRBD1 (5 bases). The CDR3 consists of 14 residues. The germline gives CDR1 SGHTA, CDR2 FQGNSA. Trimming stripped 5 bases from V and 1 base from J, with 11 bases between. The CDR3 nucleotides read TGTGCCAGCAGCCCGGGACTGTTTAACTATGGCTACACCTTC. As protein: CASSPGLFNYGYTF.

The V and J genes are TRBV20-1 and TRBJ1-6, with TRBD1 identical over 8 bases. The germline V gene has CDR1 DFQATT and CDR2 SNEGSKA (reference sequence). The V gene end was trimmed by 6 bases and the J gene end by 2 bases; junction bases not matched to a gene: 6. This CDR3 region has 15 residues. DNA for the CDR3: TGCAGTGCCAAAGACAGGGGCCCCTATAATTCACCCCTCCACTTT. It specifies CSAKDRGPYNSPLHF.

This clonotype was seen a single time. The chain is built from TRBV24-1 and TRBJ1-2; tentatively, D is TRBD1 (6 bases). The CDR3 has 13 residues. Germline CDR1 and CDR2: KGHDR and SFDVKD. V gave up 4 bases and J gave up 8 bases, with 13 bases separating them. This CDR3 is CATSDQQGGGYTF. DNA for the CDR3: TGTGCCACCAGTGACCAACAGGGAGGCGGCTACACCTTC.

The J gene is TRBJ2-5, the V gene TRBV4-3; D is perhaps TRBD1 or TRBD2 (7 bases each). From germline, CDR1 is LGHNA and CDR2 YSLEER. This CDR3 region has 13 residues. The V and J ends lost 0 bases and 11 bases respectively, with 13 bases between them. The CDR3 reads CASSQDQGGTQYF. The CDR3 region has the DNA TGCGCCAGCAGCCAAGATCAGGGGGGGACACAGTACTTC.

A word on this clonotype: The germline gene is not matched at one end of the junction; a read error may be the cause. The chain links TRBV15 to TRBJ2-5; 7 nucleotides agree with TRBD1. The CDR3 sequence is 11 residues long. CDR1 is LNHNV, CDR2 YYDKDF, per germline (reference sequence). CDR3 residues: CASSRQGTQYF. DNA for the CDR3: TGTGCCAGCAGCAGACAGGGGACCCAGTACTTC.

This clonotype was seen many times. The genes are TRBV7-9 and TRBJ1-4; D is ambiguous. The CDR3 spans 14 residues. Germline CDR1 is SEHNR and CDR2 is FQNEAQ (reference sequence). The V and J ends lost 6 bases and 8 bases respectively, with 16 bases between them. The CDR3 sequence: CASSEDVLQEKLFF. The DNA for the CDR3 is TGTGCCAGCAGTGAGGACGTCTTGCAGGAAAAACTGTTTTTT.

The CDR3 nucleotides read TGTGCCAGCAGTCCGATGGGAAGGAATCAGCCCCAGCATTTT. As protein: CASSPMGRNQPQHF. The chain links TRBV25-1 to TRBJ1-5; no firm D call. V gave up 5 bases and J gave up 4 bases, with 12 bases separating them. The CDR3 covers 14 residues. Per the germline V gene, CDR1 is MGHDK and CDR2 is SYGVNS.

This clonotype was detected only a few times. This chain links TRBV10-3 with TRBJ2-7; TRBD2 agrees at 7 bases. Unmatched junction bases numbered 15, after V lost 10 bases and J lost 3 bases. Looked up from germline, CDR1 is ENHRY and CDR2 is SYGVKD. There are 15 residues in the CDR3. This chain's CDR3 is CASVPEGGRHYEQYF. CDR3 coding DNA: TGTGCCAGCGTACCCGAGGGAGGGAGACACTACGAGCAGTACTTC.

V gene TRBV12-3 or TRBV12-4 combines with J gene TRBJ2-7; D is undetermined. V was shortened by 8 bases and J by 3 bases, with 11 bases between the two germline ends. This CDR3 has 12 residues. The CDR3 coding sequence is TGTGCCAGCCTCTCGGATGGCTACGAGCAGTACTTC. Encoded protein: CASLSDGYEQYF.

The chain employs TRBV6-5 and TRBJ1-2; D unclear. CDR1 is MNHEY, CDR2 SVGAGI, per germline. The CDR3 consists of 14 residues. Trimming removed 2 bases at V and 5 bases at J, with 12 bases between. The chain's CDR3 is CASSYGGAGYGYTF. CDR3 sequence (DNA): TGTGCCAGCAGTTACGGCGGAGCGGGGTATGGCTACACCTTC.

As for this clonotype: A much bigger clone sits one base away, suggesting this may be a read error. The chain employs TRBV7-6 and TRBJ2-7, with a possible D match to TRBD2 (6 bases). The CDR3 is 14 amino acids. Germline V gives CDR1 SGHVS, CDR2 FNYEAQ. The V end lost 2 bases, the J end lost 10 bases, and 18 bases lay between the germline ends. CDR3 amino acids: CASSLLTSSGDQYF. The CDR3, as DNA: TGTGCCAGCAGCTTACTGACTAGTTCGGGCGACCAGTACTTC.

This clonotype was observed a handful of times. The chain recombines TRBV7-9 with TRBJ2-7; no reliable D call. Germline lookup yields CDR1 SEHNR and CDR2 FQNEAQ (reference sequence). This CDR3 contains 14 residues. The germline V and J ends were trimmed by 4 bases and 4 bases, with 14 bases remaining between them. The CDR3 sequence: CASSSVESDYEQYF. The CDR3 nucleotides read TGTGCCAGCAGCTCTGTGGAGAGCGATTACGAGCAGTACTTC.

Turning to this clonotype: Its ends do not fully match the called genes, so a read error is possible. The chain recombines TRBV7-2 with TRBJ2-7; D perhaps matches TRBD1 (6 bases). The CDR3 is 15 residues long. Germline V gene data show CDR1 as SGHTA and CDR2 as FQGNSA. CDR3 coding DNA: TGTGCCAGCAACTTAAGTCCCGGGACAACTTACGAGCAGTACTTC. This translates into CASNLSPGTTYEQYF. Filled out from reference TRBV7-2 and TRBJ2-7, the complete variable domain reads GAGVSQSPSNKVTEKGKDVELRCDPISGHTALYWYRQSLGQGLEFLIYFQGNSAPDKSGLPSDRFSAERTGGSVSTLTIQRTQQEDSAVYLCASNLSPGTTYEQYFGPGTRLTVT.

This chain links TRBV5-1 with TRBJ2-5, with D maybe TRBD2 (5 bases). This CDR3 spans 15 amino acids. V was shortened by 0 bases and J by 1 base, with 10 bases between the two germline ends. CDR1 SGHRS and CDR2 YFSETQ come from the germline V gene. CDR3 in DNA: TGCGCCAGCAGCTTGGGAGGGTCCGGCCAAGAGACCCAGTACTTC. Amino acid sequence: CASSLGGSGQETQYF. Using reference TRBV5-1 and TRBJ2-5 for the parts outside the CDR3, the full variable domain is KAGVTQTPRYLIKTRGQQVTLSCSPISGHRSVSWYQQTPGQGLQFLFEYFSETQRNKGNFPGRFSGRQFSNSRSEMNVSTLELGDSALYLCASSLGGSGQETQYFGPGTRLLVL.

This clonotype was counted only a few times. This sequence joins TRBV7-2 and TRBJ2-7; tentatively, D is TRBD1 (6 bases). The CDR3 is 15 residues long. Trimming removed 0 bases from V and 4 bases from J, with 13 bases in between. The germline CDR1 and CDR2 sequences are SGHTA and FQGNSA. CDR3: CASSLATGPGYEQYF. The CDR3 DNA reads TGTGCCAGCAGCTTAGCCACAGGGCCGGGTTACGAGCAGTACTTC.